These T cell receptor beta chains were read from a single sample in a study of response to subunit inactivated influenza vaccine. TCRdb independently ran MiXCR on the RT-PCR reads; one entry per CDR3 protein. The profile shows 300,000 to 350,000 distinct CDR3 sequences, about 20% of them singletons. The sequenced sample was PBMCs from blood, obtained around 22 months after vaccination. The receptor set was obtained from a man in his fifties or sixties who received an inactivated influenza vaccine. The CDR3 runs from the conserved cysteine through the conserved F or W. The order of the fields is J gene, V gene, CDR3 protein.

>TRBJ1-4|TRBV20-1
CSARGVQASEKLFF
>TRBJ2-2|TRBV7-2
CASSSSRENTGELFF
>TRBJ2-1|TRBV5-1
CASSMNPGLAYNEQFF
>TRBJ2-1|TRBV6-5
CASSYSWRGGSYNEQFF
>TRBJ1-5|TRBV18
CASSLEFSNQPQHF
>TRBJ2-1|TRBV7-2
CASRPQVGLAENEQFF
>TRBJ2-1|TRBV2
CASNRLAGGSYEQFF
>TRBJ2-7|TRBV7-2
CASSLGGKIYEQYF
>TRBJ1-2|TRBV4-1
CASSQVETVLDYGYTF
>TRBJ1-2|TRBV20-1
CSALPSNSYGYTF
>TRBJ1-1|TRBV20-1
CSAVNNRGYTEAFF
>TRBJ2-1|TRBV6-5
CASSWSDPLGLYNEQFF
>TRBJ1-5|TRBV7-2
CASSTRTGINQPQHF
>TRBJ2-1|TRBV28
CASSFSSTGAYRGNNEQFF
>TRBJ1-3|TRBV11-3
CASSLVASAPAGNTIYF
>TRBJ1-1|TRBV20-1
CSAPTMNTEAFF
>TRBJ2-1|TRBV3-1
CASRLTAGDNEQFF
>TRBJ1-1|TRBV7-8
CASSWTPGKRLAEAFF
>TRBJ2-5|TRBV12-3/TRBV12-4
CASSFSGTQYF
>TRBJ2-7|TRBV6-2/TRBV6-3
CASSLAGGRRYEQYF
>TRBJ1-1|TRBV9
CASTVGQAMNTEAFF
>TRBJ2-3|TRBV10-3
CAISPGGQKDTDTQYF
>TRBJ1-5|TRBV6-1
CASSTQGQLPNQPQHF
>TRBJ1-2|TRBV19
CASSILQRPLYGYTF